Presented here are 12 T cell receptor beta chains from one specimen sequenced in a study of blood T cell repertoires in COVID-19. The data were produced by immunoSEQ multiplex PCR, yet TCRdb's version contains in-frame clones alone and is incomplete. The sample consists of around 60,000 clones, around 90% of them appearing once. The sequenced sample consisted of peripheral blood. The receptors come from a man in his sixties with active COVID-19.

The V call is TRBV6-5, the J call TRBJ1-2, with a tentative D call TRBD1 (5 bases). V gave up 6 bases and J gave up 7 bases, with 9 bases separating them. CDR1 is MNHEY, CDR2 SVGAGI, per germline. The CDR3 is 11 amino acids. The CDR3 DNA reads TGTGCCAGCAGCCAGGGTTTTGGCTACACCTTC. It yields the protein CASSQGFGYTF.

This clone appeared once. The chain couples TRBV27 to TRBJ2-5; the match to TRBD1 covers 9 bases. The CDR3 totals 14 residues. Germline values: CDR1 MNHEY, CDR2 SMNVEV (reference sequence). V lost 4 bases to trimming and J lost 5 bases; unmatched junction nucleotides: 5. The CDR3 spells CASSWGQGGETQYF. In DNA form, the CDR3 reads TGTGCCAGCAGTTGGGGACAGGGTGGGGAGACCCAGTACTTC.

The gene calls are TRBV10-2 and TRBJ2-7; perhaps TRBD1 as D (6 bases). The ends were cut back, 6 bases at V and 6 bases at J, with 18 bases in the middle. This CDR3 contains 14 residues. In germline, CDR1 is WSHSY, CDR2 SAAADI. CDR3 DNA: TGCGCCAGCAGAGACTACAACAGGGACGGCGAGCAGTACTTC. Protein sequence: CASRDYNRDGEQYF.

This chain uses TRBV30 with TRBJ2-7; D not resolved. V dropped 7 bases and J dropped 2 bases, with 15 bases sitting between them. The germline CDR1 and CDR2 sequences are GTSNPN and SVGIG (reference sequence). The CDR3 is 13 residues long. This CDR3 is CASSRENPYEQYF. The CDR3, as DNA: TGTGCCTCAAGTCGTGAGAACCCCTACGAGCAGTACTTC.

The V gene is TRBV6-6, the J gene TRBJ1-2; the D gene is possibly TRBD1 (5 bases). The CDR3 loop spans 15 amino acids. Deletions cut 6 bases from V and 5 bases from J, with 19 bases between. The germline gives CDR1 MNHNY, CDR2 SVGAGI (reference sequence). The CDR3 region is CASRSTQGHPYGYTF. The CDR3 coding sequence is TGTGCCAGCAGATCTACCCAGGGTCACCCGTATGGCTACACCTTC.

This rearrangement joins TRBV5-1 to TRBJ2-5; TRBD2 agrees at 11 bases. The V and J ends lost 1 base and 14 bases, in that order; junction bases with no gene match: 19. CDR1 and CDR2 (germline): SGHRS, YFSETQ. The CDR3 consists of 17 residues. The CDR3 sequence is CASSLSIPLPGLADVYF. CDR3 DNA: TGCGCCAGCAGCTTGTCGATTCCCTTACCGGGACTAGCGGATGTATACTTC.

V is TRBV5-1 and J is TRBJ2-3; 10 nucleotides match TRBD2. This CDR3 region has 15 residues. With V trimmed by 7 bases and J by 6 bases, 11 bases remained unmatched. Germline V lookup: CDR1 SGHRS, CDR2 YFSETQ. This CDR3 reads CASRGASGSVDTQYF. The CDR3 DNA sequence: TGCGCCAGCCGGGGGGCTAGCGGGAGTGTGGATACGCAGTATTTT.

The chain carries TRBV29-1 and TRBJ2-1, with D perhaps TRBD2 (6 bases). Germline V gene lookup returns CDR1 SQVTM and CDR2 ANQGSEA. The CDR3 is made up of 13 amino acids. Trimming shortened V by 4 bases and J by 9 bases, and 16 bases separated the two germline ends. The CDR3 nucleotides are TGCAGCGTTGCCCTACGGGAGCAGGGTGAGCAGTTCTTC. Residues: CSVALREQGEQFF.

V is TRBV15 and J is TRBJ1-1; D not resolved. Trimming took off 0 bases at V and 11 bases at J, with 13 bases between the two ends. This CDR3 is built from 13 residues. CDR1 and CDR2 from the germline V gene are LNHNV and YYDKDF (reference sequence). Written as DNA, the CDR3 is TGTGCCACCAGCAGAGATGGAGGGCTCGAGGCTTTCTTT. Protein product: CATSRDGGLEAFF.

The chain couples TRBV6-5 to TRBJ2-2; weak D call: TRBD1 (5 bases). The CDR3 runs to 14 residues. Germline CDR1 reads MNHEY; CDR2 reads SVGAGI. V was trimmed by 7 bases and J by 1 base, leaving 10 bases between them. CDR3 coding DNA: TGTGCCAGCACGCCAGGGATGAACACCGGGGAGCTGTTTTTT. This encodes CASTPGMNTGELFF.

This chain uses TRBV2 with TRBJ1-2, with D perhaps TRBD1 (6 bases). Per the germline V gene, CDR1 is SNHLY and CDR2 is FYNNEI. The CDR3 runs 15 residues. V lost 1 base, J lost 5 bases, and 14 bases lay in between. CDR3 protein: CASSEDGQFAYGYTF. The DNA for the CDR3 is TGTGCCAGCAGTGAAGATGGACAGTTCGCTTATGGCTACACCTTC. The full variable domain, with the rest looked up from reference TRBV2 and TRBJ1-2, is EPEVTQTPSHQVTQMGQEVILRCVPISNHLYFYWYRQILGQKVEFLVSFYNNEISEKSEIFDDQFSVERPDGSNFTLKIRSTKLEDSAMYFCASSEDGQFAYGYTFGSGTRLTVV.

Here the CDR3 DNA reads TGCAGTGCTAGTGTACCTATCTCCTACAATGAGCAGTTCTTC. Protein product: CSASVPISYNEQFF. This chain uses TRBV20-1 with TRBJ2-1; no clear D gene. Germline CDR1 is DFQATT and CDR2 is SNEGSKA (reference sequence). The CDR3 extends over 14 amino acids. Trimming left V 3 bases short and J 0 bases short, with 9 bases between.